This is a list of T cell receptor beta chains from one sample in a study of cytomegalovirus exposure and HLA in healthy donors. Sequenced by immunoSEQ multiplex PCR; TCRdb stores in-frame clones only, minus some. This table has 210,000 or so clones, more than 75% appearing once. Material for sequencing was PBMCs. All receptors derive from a human donor in good health. CDR3s include the opening cysteine and the closing phenylalanine or tryptophan. D genes are given only for firm matches. Expanded clones are given a class, and other clones once, few, many or no size at all.

d_call: TRBD1
j_call: TRBJ2-1
v_call: TRBV7-8
clone_size: -
cdr3_aa: CASSLGQTTYNEQFF
cdr3_nt: TGTGCCAGCAGCCTGGGACAGACAACATACAATGAGCAGTTCTTC

d_call: TRBD2
j_call: TRBJ2-3
v_call: TRBV7-9
clone_size: -
cdr3_aa: CSSSAGLAEASSTDTQYF
cdr3_nt: TGTTCCAGCAGCGCCGGACTAGCGGAAGCGTCTAGCACAGATACGCAGTATTTT

d_call: -
j_call: TRBJ1-2
v_call: TRBV7-9
clone_size: -
cdr3_aa: CASSSTEEYGYTF
cdr3_nt: TGTGCCAGCAGCTCGACAGAGGAGTATGGCTACACCTTC

d_call: -
j_call: TRBJ1-5
v_call: TRBV6-4
clone_size: -
cdr3_aa: CASSDIYSNQPQHF
cdr3_nt: TGTGCCAGCAGTGACATCTATAGCAATCAGCCCCAGCATTTT

d_call: TRBD1
j_call: TRBJ1-5
v_call: TRBV7-9
clone_size: -
cdr3_aa: CSSSLGRTGEGQPQHF
cdr3_nt: TGTTCCAGCAGCTTAGGGAGGACAGGGGAGGGTCAGCCCCAGCATTTT

d_call: -
j_call: TRBJ1-2
v_call: TRBV7-9
clone_size: -
cdr3_aa: CASSRELLNYGYTF
cdr3_nt: TGTGCCAGCAGTAGGGAGTTACTTAACTATGGCTACACCTTC

d_call: TRBD1
j_call: TRBJ2-2
v_call: TRBV7-3
clone_size: -
cdr3_aa: CASSSTGSGELFF
cdr3_nt: TGTGCCAGCAGCTCGACAGGGTCCGGGGAGCTGTTTTTT

d_call: TRBD1
j_call: TRBJ1-1
v_call: TRBV29-1
clone_size: -
cdr3_aa: CSVVQDRGTEAFF
cdr3_nt: TGCAGCGTTGTTCAGGACAGGGGTACTGAAGCTTTCTTT

d_call: TRBD2
j_call: TRBJ2-2
v_call: TRBV5-4
clone_size: -
cdr3_aa: CASSLGGRDTGELFF
cdr3_nt: TGTGCCAGCAGCTTGGGCGGGAGGGACACCGGGGAGCTGTTTTTT

d_call: -
j_call: TRBJ2-5
v_call: TRBV7-9
clone_size: -
cdr3_aa: CASSARQVETQYF
cdr3_nt: TGTGCCAGCAGCGCGCGACAGGTAGAGACCCAGTACTTC

d_call: TRBD1
j_call: TRBJ2-7
v_call: TRBV19
clone_size: once
cdr3_aa: CASSAGQDLSYEQYF
cdr3_nt: TGTGCCAGTAGTGCCGGACAGGATCTCTCCTACGAGCAGTACTTC

d_call: -
j_call: TRBJ2-1
v_call: TRBV5-4
clone_size: -
cdr3_aa: CASRGIDEQFF
cdr3_nt: TGTGCCAGCCGCGGGATAGATGAGCAGTTCTTC

d_call: TRBD1
j_call: TRBJ1-5
v_call: TRBV6-1
clone_size: few
cdr3_aa: CAISTGDSNQPQHF
cdr3_nt: TGTGCCATCAGTACAGGGGATAGCAATCAGCCCCAGCATTTT

d_call: -
j_call: TRBJ2-3
v_call: TRBV5-4
clone_size: -
cdr3_aa: CASSWAGLPDTDTQYF
cdr3_nt: TGTGCCAGCAGCTGGGCGGGACTCCCGGACACAGATACGCAGTATTTT

d_call: -
j_call: TRBJ2-3
v_call: TRBV15
clone_size: few
cdr3_aa: CATSSWGKQGGTDTQYF
cdr3_nt: TGTGCCACCAGCTCCTGGGGAAAACAGGGAGGGACAGATACGCAGTATTTT

d_call: -
j_call: TRBJ2-1
v_call: TRBV7-2
clone_size: -
cdr3_aa: CASSQGGVPYNEQFF
cdr3_nt: TGTGCCAGCAGCCAGGGGGGAGTACCCTACAATGAGCAGTTCTTC

d_call: TRBD1
j_call: TRBJ1-1
v_call: TRBV5-1
clone_size: -
cdr3_aa: CASSFNQGANTEAFF
cdr3_nt: TGCGCCAGCAGCTTTAACCAGGGGGCGAACACTGAAGCTTTCTTT

d_call: -
j_call: TRBJ2-7
v_call: TRBV28
clone_size: -
cdr3_aa: CASSSVYYEQYF
cdr3_nt: TGTGCCAGCAGTTCCGTATACTACGAGCAGTACTTC

d_call: -
j_call: TRBJ2-7
v_call: TRBV2
clone_size: -
cdr3_aa: CASGGASYEQYF
cdr3_nt: TGTGCCAGCGGGGGGGCTAGCTACGAGCAGTACTTC

d_call: TRBD1
j_call: TRBJ1-2
v_call: TRBV6-1
clone_size: -
cdr3_aa: CASSRQGLDYGYTF
cdr3_nt: TGTGCCAGCAGCCGACAGGGGCTTGACTATGGCTACACCTTC

d_call: TRBD2
j_call: TRBJ2-7
v_call: TRBV7-9
clone_size: -
cdr3_aa: CASSLAGGYEQYF
cdr3_nt: TGTGCCAGCAGCCTGGCGGGGGGGTACGAGCAGTACTTC

d_call: TRBD1
j_call: TRBJ1-5
v_call: TRBV10-2
clone_size: few
cdr3_aa: CATGTGNQPQHF
cdr3_nt: TGCGCCACCGGGACAGGCAATCAGCCCCAGCATTTT

d_call: TRBD2
j_call: TRBJ2-2
v_call: TRBV7-3
clone_size: -
cdr3_aa: CASSLTVLAGKPGELFF
cdr3_nt: TGTGCCAGCAGCTTAACTGTTCTAGCGGGAAAACCCGGGGAGCTGTTTTTT

d_call: -
j_call: TRBJ2-7
v_call: TRBV6-9
clone_size: -
cdr3_aa: CASKGGFYEQYF
cdr3_nt: TGTGCCAGCAAGGGGGGGTTCTACGAGCAGTACTTC

d_call: -
j_call: TRBJ2-3
v_call: TRBV11-2
clone_size: -
cdr3_aa: CASSGLTDTQYF
cdr3_nt: TGTGCCAGCAGCGGCTTGACAGATACGCAGTATTTT

d_call: -
j_call: TRBJ2-7
v_call: TRBV7-7
clone_size: few
cdr3_aa: CASSLEVTSHEQYF
cdr3_nt: TGTGCTAGCAGCTTAGAGGTAACTAGCCACGAGCAGTACTTC

d_call: TRBD2
j_call: TRBJ2-7
v_call: TRBV5-1
clone_size: -
cdr3_aa: CASSLTGGLEQYF
cdr3_nt: TGCGCCAGCAGCTTAACGGGAGGGCTCGAGCAGTACTTC

d_call: -
j_call: TRBJ2-3
v_call: TRBV6-6
clone_size: once
cdr3_aa: CASSADRADTQYF
cdr3_nt: TGTGCCAGCAGTGCGGACAGAGCAGATACGCAGTATTTT

d_call: TRBD1
j_call: TRBJ2-7
v_call: TRBV19
clone_size: -
cdr3_aa: CASSIGAGGHYEQYF
cdr3_nt: TGTGCCAGTAGTATTGGGGCAGGGGGTCACTACGAGCAGTACTTC

d_call: -
j_call: TRBJ1-6
v_call: TRBV4-3
clone_size: -
cdr3_aa: CASSQEPGTLSSYNSPLHF
cdr3_nt: TGCGCCAGCAGCCAGGAACCCGGGACACTGAGCTCCTATAATTCACCCCTCCACTTT

d_call: TRBD2
j_call: TRBJ2-5
v_call: TRBV28
clone_size: -
cdr3_aa: CASSFSGRSGGETQYF
cdr3_nt: TGTGCCAGCAGTTTTAGCGGGAGGAGCGGGGGAGAGACCCAGTACTTC

d_call: TRBD1
j_call: TRBJ2-7
v_call: TRBV28
clone_size: -
cdr3_aa: CASNRGKHLDEQYF
cdr3_nt: TGTGCCAGCAACAGGGGAAAACACCTGGACGAGCAGTACTTC

d_call: -
j_call: TRBJ2-7
v_call: TRBV4-3
clone_size: few
cdr3_aa: CASSLLPGLETYEQYF
cdr3_nt: TGCGCCAGCAGCCTCCTGCCGGGTCTAGAAACCTACGAGCAGTACTTC

d_call: TRBD2
j_call: TRBJ2-7
v_call: TRBV4-3
clone_size: -
cdr3_aa: CASSPGLADSYEQYF
cdr3_nt: TGCGCCAGCAGCCCGGGACTAGCGGACTCCTACGAGCAGTACTTC

d_call: -
j_call: TRBJ2-2
v_call: TRBV7-9
clone_size: -
cdr3_aa: CASSSQGTGTGELFF
cdr3_nt: TGTGCCAGCAGCTCTCAGGGGACCGGCACCGGGGAGCTGTTTTTT

d_call: -
j_call: TRBJ2-5
v_call: TRBV18
clone_size: -
cdr3_aa: CASSPGSQETQYF
cdr3_nt: TGTGCCAGCTCACCGGGGAGCCAAGAGACCCAGTACTTC

d_call: -
j_call: TRBJ1-1
v_call: TRBV6-1
clone_size: -
cdr3_aa: CASSVGVNSVTEAFF
cdr3_nt: TGTGCCAGCAGTGTTGGGGTTAATAGCGTAACTGAAGCTTTCTTT

d_call: TRBD1
j_call: TRBJ1-5
v_call: TRBV6-1
clone_size: few
cdr3_aa: CASSGLQGISNQPQHF
cdr3_nt: TGTGCCAGCAGTGGCCTACAGGGGATTAGCAATCAGCCCCAGCATTTT

d_call: TRBD2
j_call: TRBJ2-5
v_call: TRBV29-1
clone_size: -
cdr3_aa: CSVALAGVTETQYF
cdr3_nt: TGCAGCGTTGCCCTAGCGGGAGTCACTGAGACCCAGTACTTC

d_call: TRBD1
j_call: TRBJ2-7
v_call: TRBV6-5
clone_size: -
cdr3_aa: CASSQMTGLGYEQYF
cdr3_nt: TGTGCCAGCAGTCAAATGACAGGGCTAGGCTACGAGCAGTACTTC

d_call: -
j_call: TRBJ1-1
v_call: TRBV6-1
clone_size: -
cdr3_aa: CASTEVPHVVGEAFF
cdr3_nt: TGTGCCAGCACCGAGGTACCGCACGTCGTTGGGGAAGCTTTCTTT

d_call: -
j_call: TRBJ2-3
v_call: TRBV19
clone_size: -
cdr3_aa: CASSISSEDTQYF
cdr3_nt: TGTGCCAGTAGTATTAGCTCCGAGGATACGCAGTATTTT

d_call: TRBD1
j_call: TRBJ2-3
v_call: TRBV7-8
clone_size: -
cdr3_aa: CASSQWDSWPDTQYF
cdr3_nt: TGTGCCAGCAGCCAGTGGGACAGTTGGCCAGATACGCAGTATTTT